A single sample gave rise to the 25 T cell receptor beta chains below, sequenced in a study of blood T cells in healthy people across ages. Through a sample-barcoded 5' primer and a J-beta primer mix, a second PCR was run for about 7 to 12 cycles. TCRdb used MiXCR to reprocess the 5' RACE reads, holding one entry per CDR3 protein. This sample has 580,000 or so distinct CDR3 sequences; around 50% occur once, and the top ten carry approximately 23%. Specimen: blood. The receptor source for this set is a man older than 75 in good health.

This clonotype was observed a few times. V usage is TRBV10-3 and J usage is TRBJ2-7, with 9 positions matching TRBD2. J gave up 7 bases and V 5 bases, and 12 bases lay outside the gene matches. CDR3 length: 15 residues. Germline lookup yields CDR1 ENHRY and CDR2 SYGVKD. CDR3 residues: CAISPRREGSGEQYF. The CDR3 DNA sequence: TGTGCCATCAGTCCCAGGCGGGAGGGCTCAGGAGAGCAGTACTTC.

This clonotype was seen many times. The chain couples TRBV6-6 to TRBJ1-5; D call uncertain. Germline CDR1 reads MNHNY; CDR2 reads SVGAGI (reference sequence). This CDR3 has 14 amino acids. V was shortened by 4 bases and J by 7 bases, with 14 bases between the two germline ends. The CDR3 sequence: CASSSRSQRQPQHF. Here the CDR3 DNA reads TGTGCCAGCAGTTCCCGATCCCAACGGCAGCCCCAGCATTTT.

This chain uses TRBV5-1 with TRBJ2-7; 8 bases match TRBD2. The junction had 7 bases not matched to a gene; V was cut back by 3 bases and J by 2 bases. The CDR3 length is 15 residues. The germline gives CDR1 SGHRS, CDR2 YFSETQ. The CDR3 bases are TGCGCCAGCAGCTCGGGGGGGATAATTCCCTACGAGCAGTACTTC. Encoded protein: CASSSGGIIPYEQYF. The variable domain in full, with the rest retrieved from reference TRBV5-1 and TRBJ2-7, is KAGVTQTPRYLIKTRGQQVTLSCSPISGHRSVSWYQQTPGQGLQFLFEYFSETQRNKGNFPGRFSGRQFSNSRSEMNVSTLELGDSALYLCASSSGGIIPYEQYFGPGTRLTVT.

The chain joins TRBV7-2 to TRBJ2-1; 7 bases are a match to TRBD2. This CDR3 is 14 amino acids long. Germline lookup yields CDR1 SGHTA and CDR2 FQGNSA. With V trimmed by 6 bases and J by 6 bases, 8 bases remained unmatched. The CDR3: CASRTGLMGNEQFF. CDR3 sequence (DNA): TGTGCCAGCAGAACGGGACTAATGGGCAATGAGCAGTTCTTC.

This clonotype came up a few times. The chain is built from TRBV20-1 and TRBJ1-6; D is undetermined. V lost 3 bases and J 7 bases, leaving 13 bases between the germline ends. The CDR3 runs to 14 residues. CDR1 is DFQATT, CDR2 SNEGSKA, per germline (reference sequence). Written as DNA, the CDR3 is TGCAGTGCTAGCCGGGAGCCGCAAAATTCACCCCTCCACTTT. Translating it yields CSASREPQNSPLHF.

A few counts support this clonotype. The chain links TRBV4-3 to TRBJ2-7, with a weak D call TRBD2 (6 bases). The CDR3 has 15 amino acids. Germline CDR1 reads LGHNA; CDR2 reads YSLEER. Trimming removed 4 bases from V and 3 bases from J, with 16 bases in between. In DNA, the CDR3 is TGCGCCAGCAGCCCAGCTGGGGGAGGATTCTACGAGCAGTACTTC. Amino acids: CASSPAGGGFYEQYF.

This clonotype was counted a few times. The V call is TRBV7-9, the J call TRBJ2-3; no clear D gene. The CDR3 length is 13 residues. Trimming pared 10 bases from V and 4 bases from J, leaving 15 bases between. Germline V gene data show CDR1 as SEHNR and CDR2 as FQNEAQ (reference sequence). The CDR3 protein is CATKDRNADTQYF. The CDR3 nucleotides read TGTGCCACCAAGGATAGGAACGCAGATACGCAGTATTTT.

This clonotype came up a few times. The chain joins TRBV27 to TRBJ2-7; tentative D call: TRBD2 (5 bases). Germline V gene data show CDR1 as MNHEY and CDR2 as SMNVEV (reference sequence). The CDR3 has 17 amino acids. The V end lost 3 bases, the J end lost 6 bases, and 24 bases lay between the germline ends. Here the CDR3 DNA reads TGTGCCAGCAGTTTCGTTCCGGGGAAACCGACCGCTGTCGAGCAGTACTTC. Translated: CASSFVPGKPTAVEQYF.

The chain has TRBV20-1 and TRBJ1-6; D remains unclear. The germline CDR1 and CDR2 sequences are DFQATT and SNEGSKA (reference sequence). V lost 0 bases and J 14 bases, leaving 5 bases between the germline ends. The CDR3 sequence is 10 residues long. The DNA of the CDR3 is TGCAGTGCTAGAGATGTGGCCCTCCACTTT. Amino acids: CSARDVALHF.

This clonotype has a handful of counts. The V call is TRBV9, the J call TRBJ2-1, with 7 bases aligning to TRBD1. This CDR3 region has 17 residues. In germline, CDR1 is SGDLS, CDR2 YYNGEE. The junction had 11 bases not matched to a gene; V was cut back by 4 bases and J by 1 base. The CDR3 DNA reads as TGTGCCAGCAGCCCCCGACAAGGGGGACAGTCCTACAATGAGCAGTTCTTC. Amino acid sequence: CASSPRQGGQSYNEQFF.

This clonotype occurred a few times. This rearrangement joins TRBV29-1 to TRBJ2-3; unclear D gene. This CDR3 spans 10 amino acids. Between the trimmed V and J ends, which lost 5 bases and 2 bases, there was a span of 2 bases. Per the germline V gene, CDR1 is SQVTM and CDR2 is ANQGSEA. The DNA of the CDR3 is TGCAGCGTTCCCACAGATACGCAGTATTTT. Translated, it gives CSVPTDTQYF.

J is TRBJ2-1 and V is TRBV6-1; 13 bases match TRBD2. CDR1 and CDR2 from the germline V gene are MNHNS and SASEGT. CDR3 length: 18 amino acids. After removal of 7 bases from V and 4 bases from J, the junction contained 13 bases not matched to a gene. CDR3: CASTATSGGPPRYNEQFF. CDR3 in DNA: TGTGCCAGCACCGCGACTAGCGGGGGGCCGCCCAGATACAATGAGCAGTTCTTC.

The chain uses TRBV6-5 and TRBJ1-4; 7 bases are a match to TRBD1. The CDR3 length is 15 residues. Germline loops: CDR1 MNHEY, CDR2 SVGAGI. Trimming at V came to 2 bases and at J to 8 bases, leaving 8 bases not matched to a gene. The DNA of the CDR3 is TGTGCCAGCAGTTACGATACAGGGGTTGAGGAAAAACTGTTTTTT. It translates to CASSYDTGVEEKLFF.

V is TRBV7-8 and J is TRBJ2-3; D is possibly TRBD2 (5 bases). Per germline, CDR1 SGHVS and CDR2 FQNEAQ. This CDR3 has 15 residues. Trimming pared 5 bases from V and 3 bases from J, leaving 15 bases between. CDR3 protein: CASSPQARRTDTQYF. In DNA, the CDR3 is TGTGCCAGCAGCCCCCAGGCCCGGAGGACAGATACGCAGTATTTT.

This clonotype was observed at least ten times. This rearrangement joins TRBV6-6 to TRBJ2-5, with 10 bases that match TRBD2. J lost 3 bases, V lost 0 bases, and 10 bases had no gene match. The CDR3 loop spans 18 amino acids. The germline CDR1 and CDR2 sequences are MNHNY and SVGAGI (reference sequence). The CDR3 loop is CASSYSRDSGGKKETQYF. DNA of the CDR3: TGTGCCAGCAGTTACTCGAGGGATAGCGGGGGGAAGAAAGAGACCCAGTACTTC.

There are many counts of this clonotype. In DNA, the CDR3 is TGTGCCAGCAGTCCGACCGCCTATGGCTACACCTTC. As protein: CASSPTAYGYTF. This chain connects TRBV6-6 to TRBJ1-2; D not certain. The V end was cut by 5 bases, the J end by 4 bases, with 8 bases between. The CDR3 contains 12 residues. In germline, CDR1 is MNHNY, CDR2 SVGAGI (reference sequence).

V is TRBV4-3 and J is TRBJ2-1, with a possible D match to TRBD2 (6 bases). Trimming took off 3 bases at V and 12 bases at J, with 21 bases between the two ends. The V gene's germline CDR1 is LGHNA and CDR2 YSLEER. This CDR3 contains 15 residues. CDR3 region: CASSHEIGRGIWQFF. In DNA, the CDR3 is TGCGCCAGCAGCCACGAGATCGGGCGGGGAATCTGGCAGTTCTTC.

V and J are TRBV12-3 or TRBV12-4 and TRBJ2-5; D remains ambiguous. The V end lost 6 bases, the J end lost 5 bases, and 10 bases lay between the germline ends. The CDR3 contains 12 residues. In DNA, the CDR3 is TGTGCCAGCAGCACCCACACGGAGACCCAGTACTTC. It encodes CASSTHTETQYF.

This clonotype was found many times. V usage is TRBV5-1 and J usage is TRBJ2-6; D perhaps matches TRBD1 (8 bases). V shed 5 bases and J shed 2 bases, with 14 bases lying between them. Germline loops: CDR1 SGHRS, CDR2 YFSETQ. This CDR3 contains 16 residues. The CDR3 is CASSGQGGAGANVLTF. The CDR3 DNA sequence: TGCGCCAGCAGTGGACAGGGAGGGGCTGGGGCCAACGTCCTGACTTTC. The complete variable domain, with remaining parts taken from reference TRBV5-1 and TRBJ2-6, reads KAGVTQTPRYLIKTRGQQVTLSCSPISGHRSVSWYQQTPGQGLQFLFEYFSETQRNKGNFPGRFSGRQFSNSRSEMNVSTLELGDSALYLCASSGQGGAGANVLTFGAGSRLTVL.

The genes are TRBV5-1 and TRBJ2-7; 7 nucleotides match TRBD1. Germline V CDR1 and CDR2: SGHRS, YFSETQ. The CDR3 loop spans 15 amino acids. V shed 0 bases, J shed 6 bases, and the junction held 9 bases outside the gene matches. The CDR3 nucleotides read TGCGCCAGCAGCTTGGGGCACACAGGGGCGGGCGAGCAGTACTTC. It yields the protein CASSLGHTGAGEQYF.

This clonotype was seen many times. V and J are TRBV4-1 and TRBJ1-2; 7 bases map to TRBD1. The germline gives CDR1 MGHRA, CDR2 YSYEKL. The V segment lost 4 bases and the J segment 3 bases; nucleotides outside the gene matches: 5. The CDR3 length is 14 residues. The CDR3 is CASSPQGKDYGYTF. The CDR3 DNA sequence: TGCGCCAGCAGCCCACAGGGGAAGGACTATGGCTACACCTTC.

Comment on this clonotype: A much larger clonotype is one base distant, so this may be a read error. The V gene is TRBV6-5, the J gene TRBJ2-1; possibly TRBD1 for D (6 bases). CDR3 length: 12 amino acids. V lost 5 bases and J 10 bases, leaving 12 bases between the germline ends. CDR1 is MNHEY, CDR2 SVGAGI, per germline. The DNA for the CDR3 is TGTGCCAGCAGTCCTACAGGGTGGGAGCAGTTCTTC. It is translated as CASSPTGWEQFF.

As for this clonotype: Given a much more abundant clone one base away, this may be a read error. The rearrangement joins TRBV27 to TRBJ2-5; tentative D call: TRBD2 (6 bases). TRBJ2-7 matches the DNA end more closely, so the J call is doubtful. CDR3 length equals 13 residues. Per the germline V gene, CDR1 is MNHEY and CDR2 is SMNVEV (reference sequence). In DNA, the CDR3 is TGTGCCAGCAGTGTGTCGGGAGTCAACGAGCAGTACTTC. Translating gives CASSVSGVNEQYF.

This clonotype was seen ten or more times. The genes are TRBV6-6 and TRBJ2-1, with D possibly TRBD1 on 6 matching bases. Germline CDR1 reads MNHNY; CDR2 reads SVGAGI (reference sequence). The CDR3 spans 13 residues. Trimming pared 8 bases from V and 4 bases from J, leaving 12 bases between. The CDR3 bases are TGTGCCAGCGGGGCAGGGGAGTACAATGAGCAGTTCTTC. Amino acid sequence: CASGAGEYNEQFF.

This clonotype showed up just a few times. The rearrangement joins TRBV7-3 to TRBJ2-5; D not certain. This CDR3 has 14 amino acids. Germline values: CDR1 SGHTA, CDR2 FQGTGA. The V gene lost 2 bases and the J gene lost 2 bases, with 9 bases spanning the gap. The CDR3 protein is CASSLGPTQETQYF. The CDR3 bases are TGTGCCAGCAGCTTAGGTCCAACTCAAGAGACCCAGTACTTC.